The present TCR beta chain was sequenced within a study of cytomegalovirus exposure and HLA in healthy donors. The PCR used 60 Vbeta and 13 Jbeta primers. In the original processing: In a later analysis, roughly 11 million of 75 million to 85 million unique beta chains occurred in at least two donors. Sequenced by immunoSEQ multiplex PCR; TCRdb stores in-frame clones only, minus some. The V and J calls and clone size are taken from that table; D and trimming were inferred from the DNA. Of 130,000 or so clones in the sample, roughly 70% were seen once. The study's findings and limits: In a later analysis, at a false discovery rate of 0.05, approximately 18,000 TCR beta sequences were associated with HLA alleles.

Note on this clone: Its specificity is not known.

Trimming left V 5 bases short and J 1 base short, with 12 bases between. The CDR3 loop spans 16 amino acids. Germline-derived CDR1 and CDR2 are SEHNR and FQNEAQ (reference sequence). The sequenced sample consisted of PBMCs. V is TRBV7-9 and J is TRBJ2-6, with D tentatively TRBD1 (6 bases). The clonotype was recovered from a woman aged 40-49 years in good health and CMV-seropositive. CDR3 in amino acids: CASSPFTGSGANVLTF. The CDR3 region has the DNA TGTGCCAGCAGCCCCTTTACAGGGTCTGGGGCCAACGTCCTGACTTTC.